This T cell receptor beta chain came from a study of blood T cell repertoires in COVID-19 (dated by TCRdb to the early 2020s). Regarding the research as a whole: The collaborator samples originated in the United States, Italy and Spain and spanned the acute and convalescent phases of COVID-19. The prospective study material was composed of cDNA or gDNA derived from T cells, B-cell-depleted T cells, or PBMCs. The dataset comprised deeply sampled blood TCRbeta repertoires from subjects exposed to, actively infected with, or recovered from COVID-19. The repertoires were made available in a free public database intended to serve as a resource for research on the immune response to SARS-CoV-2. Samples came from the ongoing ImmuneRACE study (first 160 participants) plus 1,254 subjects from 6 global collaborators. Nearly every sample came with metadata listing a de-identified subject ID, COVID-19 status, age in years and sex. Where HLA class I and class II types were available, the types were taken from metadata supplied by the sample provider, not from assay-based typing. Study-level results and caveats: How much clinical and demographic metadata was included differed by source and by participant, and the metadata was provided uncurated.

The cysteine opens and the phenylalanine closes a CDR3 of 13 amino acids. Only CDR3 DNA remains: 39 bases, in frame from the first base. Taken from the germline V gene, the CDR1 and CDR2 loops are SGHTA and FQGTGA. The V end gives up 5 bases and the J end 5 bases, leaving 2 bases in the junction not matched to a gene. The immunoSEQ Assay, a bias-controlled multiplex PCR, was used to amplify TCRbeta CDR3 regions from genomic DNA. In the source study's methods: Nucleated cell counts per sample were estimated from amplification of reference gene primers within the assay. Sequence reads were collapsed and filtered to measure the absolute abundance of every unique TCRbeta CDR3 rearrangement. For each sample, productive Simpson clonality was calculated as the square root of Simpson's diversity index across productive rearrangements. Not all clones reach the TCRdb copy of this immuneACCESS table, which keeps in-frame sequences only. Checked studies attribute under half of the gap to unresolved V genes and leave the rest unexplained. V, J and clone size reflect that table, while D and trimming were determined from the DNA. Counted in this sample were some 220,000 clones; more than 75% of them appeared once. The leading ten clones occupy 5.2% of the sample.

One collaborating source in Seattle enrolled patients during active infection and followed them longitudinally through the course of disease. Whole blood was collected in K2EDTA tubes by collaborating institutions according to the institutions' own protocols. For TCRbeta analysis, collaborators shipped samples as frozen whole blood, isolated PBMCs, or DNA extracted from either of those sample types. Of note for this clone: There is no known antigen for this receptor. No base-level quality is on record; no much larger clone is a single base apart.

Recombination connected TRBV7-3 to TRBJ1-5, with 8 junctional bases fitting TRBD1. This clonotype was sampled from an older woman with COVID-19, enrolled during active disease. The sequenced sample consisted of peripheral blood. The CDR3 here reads CASSMTGDQPQHF. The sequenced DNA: TGTGCCAGCAGCATGACAGGGGATCAGCCCCAGCATTTT. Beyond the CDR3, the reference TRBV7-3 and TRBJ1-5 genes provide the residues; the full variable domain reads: GAGVSQTPSNKVTEKGKYVELRCDPISGHTALYWYRQSLGQGPEFLIYFQGTGAADDSGLPNDRFFAVRPEGSVSTLKIQRTERGDSAVYLCASSMTGDQPQHFGDGTRLSIL.